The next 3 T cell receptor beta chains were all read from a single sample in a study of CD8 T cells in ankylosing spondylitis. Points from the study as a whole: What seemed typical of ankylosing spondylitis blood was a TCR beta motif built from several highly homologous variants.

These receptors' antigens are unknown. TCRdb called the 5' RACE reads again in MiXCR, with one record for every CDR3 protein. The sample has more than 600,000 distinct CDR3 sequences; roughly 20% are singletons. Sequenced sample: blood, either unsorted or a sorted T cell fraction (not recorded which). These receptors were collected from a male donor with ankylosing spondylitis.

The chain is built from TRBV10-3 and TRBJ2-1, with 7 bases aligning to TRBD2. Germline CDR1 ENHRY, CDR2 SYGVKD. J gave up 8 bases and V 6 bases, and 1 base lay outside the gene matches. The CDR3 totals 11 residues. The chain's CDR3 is CAISLADEQFF. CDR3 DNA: TGTGCCATCAGCCTAGCGGATGAGCAGTTCTTC.

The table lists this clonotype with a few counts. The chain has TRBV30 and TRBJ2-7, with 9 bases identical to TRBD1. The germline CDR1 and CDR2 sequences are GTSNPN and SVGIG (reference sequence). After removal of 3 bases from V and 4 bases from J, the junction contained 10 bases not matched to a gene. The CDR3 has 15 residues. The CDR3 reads CAWSETTGGKYEQYF. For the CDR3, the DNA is TGTGCCTGGAGCGAAACCACAGGGGGCAAGTACGAGCAGTACTTC.

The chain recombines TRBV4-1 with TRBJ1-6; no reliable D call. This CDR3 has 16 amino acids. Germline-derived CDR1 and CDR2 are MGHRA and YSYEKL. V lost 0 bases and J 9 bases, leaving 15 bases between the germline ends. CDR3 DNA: TGCGCCAGCAGCCAAGATCCTTGGGTAATCGGTTCACCCCTCCACTTT. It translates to CASSQDPWVIGSPLHF.